This T cell receptor (beta chain) was documented in a study of human T cells and chemical hapten exposure. Study at large: Yields of TCR per sample differed, chiefly owing to small differences in pooled library volume.

CDR3 length: 15 amino acids. Germline V gene sequence: CDR1 MGHRA, CDR2 YSYEKL. Trimming took 4 bases from V and 4 from J; bases not matched to a gene: 3. Each CDR3 protein gets one entry after TCRdb re-called the RACE reads with MiXCR. The sample has approximately 52,000 distinct CDR3 sequences; 9.4% are singletons. Stated time point: pre-sensitization, week 0. The treatment was: therapeutic diphenylcyclopropenone sensitization with weekly scalp DPC. The rearrangement links TRBV4-1 to TRBJ2-3, with TRBD2 matching 12 bases. The sequencing used whole blood, collected in connection with sensitization to the hapten diphenylcyclopropenone (DPC). This sequence was found in a woman in her 40s with alopecia areata. Some clones in this sample may be carry-over from other donors' samples. The CDR3 nucleotides are TGCGCCAGCAGCCGGACTAGCGGGGCCCCAGATACGCAGTATTTT. Amino acid sequence: CASSRTSGAPDTQYF.